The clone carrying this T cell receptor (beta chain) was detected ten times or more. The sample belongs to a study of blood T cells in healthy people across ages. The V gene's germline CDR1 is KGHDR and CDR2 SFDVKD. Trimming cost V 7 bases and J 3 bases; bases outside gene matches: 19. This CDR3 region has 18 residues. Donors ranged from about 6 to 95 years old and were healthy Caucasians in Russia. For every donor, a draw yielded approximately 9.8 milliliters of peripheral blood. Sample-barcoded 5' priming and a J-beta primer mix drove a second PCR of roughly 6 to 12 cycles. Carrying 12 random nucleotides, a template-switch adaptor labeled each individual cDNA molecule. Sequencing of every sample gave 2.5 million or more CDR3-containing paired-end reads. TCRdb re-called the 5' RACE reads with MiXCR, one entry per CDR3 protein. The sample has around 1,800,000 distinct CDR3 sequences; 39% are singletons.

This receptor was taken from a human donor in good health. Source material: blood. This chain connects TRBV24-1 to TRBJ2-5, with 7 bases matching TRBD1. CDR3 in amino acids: CATSLPTGEGAGEETQYF. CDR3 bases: TGTGCCACCAGCCTACCGACGGGCGAGGGGGCCGGAGAAGAGACCCAGTACTTC.